The clone carrying this TCR beta chain was recorded a few times. Its specificity is not known. V was clipped by 7 bases and J by 3 bases; unmatched bases: 9. The CDR3 covers 15 residues. CDR1 is SGHAT, CDR2 FQDESV, per germline (reference sequence). The data stem from a study of beta chain features in type 1 diabetes. General study results and limits: PCR might preferentially amplify shorter templates, equally in patients and controls. Naive, central memory and regulatory TCRB repertoires appeared more similar among patients than healthy donors.

Isolated RNA was reverse transcribed in full, so expressed TCRB transcripts were sequenced. Profiling relied on immunoSEQ multiplex PCR, and the TCRdb table lists in-frame clones only, not all of them. Here the sample spans 620,000 or so clones, 15% to 19% being singletons. The rearrangement links TRBV11-1 to TRBJ2-7; 10 nucleotides align to TRBD2. This receptor was taken from a man aged 18 to 29 in good health. The sequencing input was naive CD4+ T cells from blood. CDR3 in DNA: TGTGCCAGCACGGTCGGACTAGCGGAGATCTACGAGCAGTACTTC. Its protein product is CASTVGLAEIYEQYF.